The rows below give T cell receptor beta chains drawn from one sample of a study of cytomegalovirus exposure and HLA in healthy donors. Sequencing used immunoSEQ multiplex PCR; TCRdb keeps in-frame clones, though not all of them. The sample contains roughly 110,000 clones, about 61% of which appear only once. The sequencing input was PBMCs. All receptors derive from a man between 18 and 35 years old in good health and CMV-seropositive. The CDR3 runs from the conserved cysteine through the conserved F or W. The D gene is left open where the match is weak. Clone size appears in some rows only: once, few, many, or a class for an expanded clone.

clone size,V gene,CDR3 length,J gene,D gene,CDR3 protein,CDR3 DNA
few,TRBV9,15,TRBJ2-1,TRBD1,CASSGGRGLDNEQFF,TGTGCCAGCAGCGGTGGCAGGGGGCTAGACAATGAGCAGTTCTTC
few,TRBV5-1,15,TRBJ1-2,TRBD1,CASSLTGQGMSGYTF,TGCGCCAGCAGCTTGACGGGACAGGGGATGTCAGGCTACACCTTC
NA,TRBV7-2,14,TRBJ2-5,NA,CASSLSLARETQYF,TGTGCCAGCAGCTTGTCCCTAGCTCGGGAGACCCAGTACTTC
few,TRBV5-1,14,TRBJ2-7,NA,CASSLANFPGEQYF,TGCGCCAGCAGCTTGGCCAACTTCCCGGGAGAGCAGTACTTC
NA,TRBV5-6,13,TRBJ2-5,TRBD1,CASSKDRGLAQYF,TGTGCCAGCAGCAAGGACAGGGGCTTGGCCCAGTACTTC
NA,TRBV5-1,14,TRBJ2-7,NA,CASSSQGPTYEQYF,TGCGCCAGCAGCTCCCAGGGCCCAACCTACGAGCAGTACTTC
once,TRBV28,17,TRBJ1-5,TRBD1,CASSLLTDRGSGQPQHF,TGTGCCAGCAGTTTATTGACGGACAGGGGGTCAGGTCAGCCCCAGCATTTT
once,TRBV5-1,14,TRBJ2-2,NA,CASSAQTNTGELFF,TGCGCCAGCAGCGCACAAACGAACACCGGGGAGCTGTTTTTT
few,TRBV30,13,TRBJ1-5,NA,CACNIDPEGPQHF,TGTGCCTGCAACATAGACCCCGAGGGGCCCCAGCATTTT
NA,TRBV6-1,14,TRBJ2-3,NA,CASRFVGHTDTQYF,TGTGCCAGCAGGTTCGTGGGACACACAGATACGCAGTATTTT
once,TRBV28,14,TRBJ2-1,TRBD1,CASRTGGAQDEQFF,TGTGCCAGCAGAACAGGGGGCGCTCAGGATGAGCAGTTCTTC
few,TRBV6-5,15,TRBJ2-3,TRBD2,CASTTSGGPTDTQYF,TGTGCCAGCACCACTAGCGGGGGCCCCACAGATACGCAGTATTTT
NA,TRBV5-5,15,TRBJ1-6,NA,CASSFVQGRHSPLHF,TGTGCCAGCAGCTTTGTACAGGGTAGACATTCACCCCTCCACTTT
NA,TRBV4-2,19,TRBJ2-3,TRBD1,CASSHHTTDRGLLYDTQYF,TGTGCCAGCAGCCACCATACTACCGACAGGGGGCTGTTGTACGATACGCAGTATTTT
few,TRBV11-3,15,TRBJ1-2,NA,CASSWGSGANYGYTF,TGTGCCAGCAGCTGGGGTTCGGGGGCTAACTATGGCTACACCTTC
NA,TRBV11-2,18,TRBJ2-3,NA,CASSLVPVYAPSADTQYF,TGTGCCAGCAGCTTAGTTCCTGTCTATGCTCCGTCAGCGGATACGCAGTATTTT
NA,TRBV19,14,TRBJ1-2,NA,CATSRGAGLYGYTF,TGTGCCACCTCTCGCGGGGCAGGGCTCTATGGCTACACCTTC
NA,TRBV7-2,14,TRBJ2-3,TRBD2,CASSPSRLADTQYF,TGTGCCAGCAGCCCCTCCCGACTAGCGGATACGCAGTATTTT
few,TRBV6-4,12,TRBJ1-2,NA,CASSFGGDGYTF,TGTGCCAGCAGTTTTGGGGGGGATGGCTACACCTTC
NA,TRBV2,19,TRBJ2-5,TRBD2,CASSEEVGVAGGREETQYF,TGTGCCAGCAGTGAGGAGGTGGGGGTAGCGGGGGGACGGGAAGAGACCCAGTACTTC
NA,TRBV9,14,TRBJ1-2,NA,CASSVVVSGYGYTF,TGTGCCAGCAGCGTAGTTGTATCCGGGTATGGCTACACCTTC
NA,TRBV4-1,17,TRBJ2-1,TRBD2,CASRSTPTSGAYNEQFF,TGCGCCAGCAGGTCCACCCCGACTAGCGGGGCCTACAATGAGCAGTTCTTC
NA,TRBV7-2,15,TRBJ1-4,NA,CASSSQGAVNEKLFF,TGTGCCAGCAGCTCACAGGGTGCGGTTAATGAAAAACTGTTTTTT
NA,TRBV4-1,18,TRBJ1-2,TRBD1,CASSQLGLQGARSDGYTF,TGCGCCAGCAGCCAACTCGGGCTACAGGGGGCAAGAAGTGATGGCTACACCTTC
NA,TRBV30,18,TRBJ2-7,NA,CAWRKGTGVVGPSGEQYF,TGTGCCTGGAGGAAAGGGACGGGGGTGGTGGGGCCCTCAGGAGAGCAGTACTTC
NA,TRBV10-3,12,TRBJ2-5,TRBD1,CAIRTGAETQYF,TGTGCCATCAGGACAGGGGCAGAGACCCAGTACTTC
NA,TRBV27,13,TRBJ2-4,NA,CASSLGREDIQYF,TGTGCCAGCAGTTTGGGCAGGGAGGACATTCAGTACTTC
NA,TRBV2,13,TRBJ2-5,NA,CASSLWTEETQYF,TGTGCCAGCAGCCTCTGGACAGAAGAGACCCAGTACTTC
few,TRBV10-2,17,TRBJ2-7,NA,CASSSGGLPNPSYEQYF,TGCGCCAGCAGTTCCGGGGGGCTTCCAAACCCCTCCTACGAGCAGTACTTC
once,TRBV29-1,14,TRBJ2-1,TRBD2,CSVELAGGYNEQFF,TGCAGCGTTGAACTAGCGGGGGGGTATAATGAGCAGTTCTTC
NA,TRBV30,18,TRBJ2-3,TRBD2,CAWSVQLAGVSGTDTQYF,TGTGCCTGGAGTGTACAACTAGCGGGGGTCTCTGGGACAGATACGCAGTATTTT
few,TRBV11-3,16,TRBJ1-4,NA,CASSLVGGSRGEKLFF,TGTGCCAGCAGCCTCGTTGGCGGTTCGCGTGGGGAAAAACTGTTTTTT
NA,TRBV13,15,TRBJ2-3,TRBD2,CASSSGLAETDTQYF,TGTGCCAGCAGCTCGGGACTAGCGGAGACAGATACGCAGTATTTT
few,TRBV5-6,11,TRBJ1-4,NA,CASTSGEKLFF,TGTGCCAGCACCTCGGGTGAAAAACTGTTTTTT
NA,TRBV18,15,TRBJ2-5,NA,CASSPGQVPQETQYF,TGTGCCAGCTCACCGGGTCAGGTGCCCCAAGAGACCCAGTACTTC
NA,TRBV5-1,14,TRBJ2-4,TRBD1,CASSTTGVENIQYF,TGCGCCAGCAGCACGACAGGGGTGGAAAACATTCAGTACTTC
NA,TRBV6-4,15,TRBJ2-3,TRBD2,CASSFLAGATDTQYF,TGTGCCAGCAGCTTCCTAGCGGGGGCAACAGATACGCAGTATTTT
NA,TRBV11-2,15,TRBJ2-2,NA,CASSFNPRNTGELFF,TGTGCCAGCAGCTTTAACCCGCGGAACACCGGGGAGCTGTTTTTT
NA,TRBV28,15,TRBJ2-5,TRBD1,CASSSLTGGFATQYF,TGTGCCAGCAGTTCGTTGACAGGGGGCTTTGCGACCCAGTACTTC
NA,TRBV5-5,13,TRBJ2-5,NA,CASYEKQQETQYF,TGTGCCAGCTACGAGAAGCAACAAGAGACCCAGTACTTC
NA,TRBV4-1,19,TRBJ2-1,TRBD2,CASGQDALAGRSSYNEQFF,TGCGCCAGCGGCCAAGATGCACTAGCGGGGCGGAGCTCCTACAATGAGCAGTTCTTC